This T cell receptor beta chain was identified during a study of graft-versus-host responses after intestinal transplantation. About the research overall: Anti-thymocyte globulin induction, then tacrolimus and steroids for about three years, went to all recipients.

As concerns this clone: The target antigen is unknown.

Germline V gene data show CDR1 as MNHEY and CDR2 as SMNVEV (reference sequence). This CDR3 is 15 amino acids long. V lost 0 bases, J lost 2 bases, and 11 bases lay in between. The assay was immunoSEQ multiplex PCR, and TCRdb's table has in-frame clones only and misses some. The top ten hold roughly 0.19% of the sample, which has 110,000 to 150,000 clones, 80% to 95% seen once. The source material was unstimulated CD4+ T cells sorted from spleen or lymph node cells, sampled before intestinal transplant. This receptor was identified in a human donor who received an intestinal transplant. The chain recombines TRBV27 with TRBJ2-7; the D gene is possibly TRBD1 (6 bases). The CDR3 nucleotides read TGTGCCAGCAGTTTATCCCTGGACAGAACCTACGAGCAGTACTTC. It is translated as CASSLSLDRTYEQYF.